These 24 T cell receptor beta chains share one sample of origin, sequenced in a study of cytomegalovirus exposure and HLA in healthy donors. Primers for the PCR totalled 60 Vbeta and 13 Jbeta. This table comes from immunoSEQ multiplex PCR, and its TCRdb copy is limited to in-frame clones, with some not included. Of tens of thousands of clones in the sample, around 62% are singletons; the top ten hold approximately 12%. Sequencing was done on a sample of PBMCs. The origin of the receptors is a human donor in good health.

This clone appeared a few times. The genes are TRBV5-1 and TRBJ1-1; D unresolved. CDR1 is SGHRS and CDR2 is YFSETQ in the germline V gene. V was pared by 5 bases and J by 1 base, with 15 bases between. The CDR3 runs to 15 residues. CDR3: CASRIPAGRNTEAFF. The CDR3 DNA sequence: TGCGCCAGCAGAATACCGGCAGGTAGGAACACTGAAGCTTTCTTT.

The V call is TRBV18, the J call TRBJ1-5, with D maybe TRBD1 (5 bases). This CDR3 has 11 residues. CDR1 KGHSH and CDR2 LQKENI come from the germline V gene. The V end lost 3 bases, the J end lost 9 bases, and 6 bases lay between the germline ends. CDR3 in amino acids: CASSPGGPQHF. Written as DNA, the CDR3 is TGTGCCAGCTCACCCGGGGGGCCCCAGCATTTT.

The genes are TRBV10-2 and TRBJ1-1, with 8 bases that match TRBD1. V was pared by 6 bases and J by 5 bases, with 8 bases of the junction left unmatched. The CDR3 length is 14 residues. The germline V gene encodes CDR1 WSHSY and CDR2 SAAADI. CDR3 bases: TGCGCCAGCAGACTCAGGGGGCTGAGTACTGAAGCTTTCTTT. This codes for CASRLRGLSTEAFF.

The chain combines TRBV4-3 with TRBJ1-1, with TRBD1 matching 9 bases. Germline V gene lookup returns CDR1 LGHNA and CDR2 YSLEER. The V and J ends lost 3 bases and 0 bases, in that order; junction bases with no gene match: 8. There are 17 residues in the CDR3. CDR3 coding DNA: TGCGCCAGCAGCCAGACTGGGACAGGGTCTTTGAACACTGAAGCTTTCTTT. Protein: CASSQTGTGSLNTEAFF.

J is TRBJ1-1 and V is TRBV2; 7 bases agree with TRBD1. After removal of 7 bases from V and 8 bases from J, the junction contained 10 bases not matched to a gene. The germline CDR1 and CDR2 sequences are SNHLY and FYNNEI. CDR3 length: 13 residues. Written as DNA, the CDR3 is TGTGCCAGCAAGACGGGACAGACCAGCGAAGCTTTCTTT. It encodes CASKTGQTSEAFF.

J is TRBJ2-2 and V is TRBV2; TRBD1 matches 11 bases. CDR3 length equals 15 residues. The germline V gene encodes CDR1 SNHLY and CDR2 FYNNEI. V gave up 4 bases and J gave up 5 bases; unmatched junction bases: 3. The DNA of the CDR3 is TGTGCCAGCAGTGCGGACAGGGGGCCTACCGGGGAGCTGTTTTTT. Its translation is CASSADRGPTGELFF.

The chain carries TRBV5-4 and TRBJ1-2; D remains unclear. Germline V gene lookup returns CDR1 SGHNT and CDR2 YYREEE (reference sequence). The CDR3 contains 13 residues. V was trimmed by 0 bases and J by 8 bases, leaving 11 bases between them. The CDR3, as DNA: TGTGCCAGCAGCTTGGATGGCCGAGGGGGCTACACCTTC. Translation: CASSLDGRGGYTF.

Only a few counts were recorded for this clone. The chain uses TRBV7-8 and TRBJ2-1; 9 nucleotides match TRBD2. The V segment lost 5 bases and the J segment 8 bases; nucleotides outside the gene matches: 10. Germline CDR1 and CDR2: SGHVS and FQNEAQ. The CDR3 runs to 15 residues. Here the CDR3 DNA reads TGTGCCAGCAGCGCTATGGGCGGGGGGGCCTATGAGCAGTTCTTC. Protein: CASSAMGGGAYEQFF.

The V and J genes are TRBV5-1 and TRBJ1-1; 10 bases are shared with TRBD1. The CDR3 extends over 14 amino acids. Germline assignment: CDR1 SGHRS and CDR2 YFSETQ. J lost 6 bases, V lost 6 bases, and 8 bases had no gene match. This CDR3 reads CASTRTGGLAEAFF. The CDR3 nucleotides are TGCGCCAGCACCAGGACAGGGGGTCTTGCTGAAGCTTTCTTT.

This clone has more than one count but fewer than ten. The chain is built from TRBV30 and TRBJ2-1; 8 nucleotides line up with TRBD2. J was trimmed by 4 bases and V by 0 bases; bases with no gene match: 5. CDR1 GTSNPN and CDR2 SVGIG come from the germline V gene (reference sequence). This CDR3 has 15 amino acids. This CDR3 reads CAWSVQLAEYNEQFF. In DNA form, the CDR3 reads TGTGCCTGGAGTGTACAACTAGCGGAATACAATGAGCAGTTCTTC.

The chain recombines TRBV29-1 with TRBJ2-7, with D maybe TRBD1 (6 bases). Germline loops: CDR1 SQVTM, CDR2 ANQGSEA. The length of the CDR3 is 12 residues. Trimming cost V 7 bases and J 0 bases, with 10 bases left between them. The CDR3 DNA reads as TGCAGCGCAGGGGAAAACTCCTACGAGCAGTACTTC. It is translated as CSAGENSYEQYF.

This clone appeared a few times. The chain joins TRBV18 to TRBJ1-5; TRBD1 matches 8 bases. This CDR3 comprises 17 residues. The V gene's germline CDR1 is KGHSH and CDR2 LQKENI. V shed 6 bases and J 0 bases; nucleotides not matched to a gene: 10. The CDR3 reads CASSPDRVPYSNQPQHF. The CDR3 region has the DNA TGTGCCAGCTCCCCGGACAGGGTCCCTTATAGCAATCAGCCCCAGCATTTT.

V and J are TRBV13 and TRBJ2-2; D perhaps matches TRBD1 (5 bases). The CDR3 length is 15 residues. The V end lost 3 bases, the J end lost 1 base, and 9 bases lay between the germline ends. CDR1 and CDR2 (germline): PRHDT, FYEKMQ (reference sequence). The CDR3 here is CASSFLTGNTGELFF. In DNA, the CDR3 is TGTGCCAGCAGCTTCCTTACAGGGAACACCGGGGAGCTGTTTTTT.

This chain links TRBV27 with TRBJ2-5; possibly TRBD1 for D (5 bases). V lost 6 bases to trimming and J lost 6 bases, with 17 bases between them. The germline CDR1 and CDR2 sequences are MNHEY and SMNVEV (reference sequence). This CDR3 is 14 amino acids long. The CDR3 is CASRNGQGRKTQYF. As DNA, the CDR3 is TGTGCCAGCAGAAACGGGCAGGGAAGGAAGACCCAGTACTTC.

The V call is TRBV5-6, the J call TRBJ1-1; tentative D call: TRBD1 (5 bases). This CDR3 is built from 16 residues. V was cut by 4 bases and J by 0 bases, with 16 bases left in between. In germline, CDR1 is SGHDT, CDR2 YYEEEE. This CDR3 is CASSTGTDLLNTEAFF. In nucleotides, the CDR3 is TGTGCCAGCAGCACCGGGACTGACCTACTGAACACTGAAGCTTTCTTT.

This chain links TRBV5-1 with TRBJ1-2; D ambiguous. The CDR3 is 14 residues long. Deletions cut 3 bases from V and 5 bases from J, with 14 bases between. The germline V gene encodes CDR1 SGHRS and CDR2 YFSETQ. CDR3 protein: CASSSRDRLYGYTF. In DNA form, the CDR3 reads TGCGCCAGCAGCTCCCGGGATAGGCTTTATGGCTACACCTTC.

As regards this clone: One end of the junction is discordant with germline, which a read error may explain. This chain links TRBV6-6 with TRBJ1-2; D call uncertain. The CDR3 covers 15 residues. The germline gives CDR1 MNHNY, CDR2 SVGAGI (reference sequence). The CDR3 nucleotides are TGTGCCAGCAGTTACTCCCTCACGGGTGACTATGGCTACCCCTTC. It is translated as CASSYSLTGDYGYPF.

This clone was counted only a few times. The chain is built from TRBV10-3 and TRBJ1-1; TRBD1 matches 8 bases. J lost 1 base, V lost 2 bases, and 3 bases had no gene match. CDR3 length: 15 residues. The germline gives CDR1 ENHRY, CDR2 SYGVKD. The CDR3 nucleotides read TGTGCCATCAGTGAGGGACAGGGTCGGAACACTGAAGCTTTCTTT. Translating it yields CAISEGQGRNTEAFF.

This clone was observed a handful of times. This rearrangement joins TRBV30 to TRBJ1-5, with D maybe TRBD1 (6 bases). Per the germline V gene, CDR1 is GTSNPN and CDR2 is SVGIG (reference sequence). The CDR3 loop spans 15 amino acids. Trimming left V 0 bases short and J 7 bases short, with 16 bases between. The CDR3 sequence: CAWSVLLGAYQPQHF. The CDR3 nucleotides read TGTGCCTGGAGTGTACTTTTGGGGGCCTACCAGCCCCAGCATTTT.

This clone appeared once. This chain connects TRBV27 to TRBJ2-5; 8 bases agree with TRBD2. The CDR3 runs 16 residues. Germline trimming cut 7 bases from V and 3 bases from J; bases unmatched to any gene: 13. Germline CDR1 is MNHEY and CDR2 is SMNVEV (reference sequence). CDR3 amino acids: CASTRRGGTNKETQYF. The DNA for the CDR3 is TGTGCCAGCACCCGCCGGGGGGGTACGAACAAAGAGACCCAGTACTTC.

The chain uses TRBV19 and TRBJ2-5; 10 nucleotides agree with TRBD1. V lost 3 bases and J lost 2; bases outside the gene matches: 3. The length of the CDR3 is 15 residues. Germline loops: CDR1 LNHDA, CDR2 SQIVND (reference sequence). This CDR3 is CASSIGTGVQETQYF. In DNA form, the CDR3 reads TGTGCCAGTAGTATCGGGACAGGGGTGCAAGAGACCCAGTACTTC.

The V gene is TRBV7-3, the J gene TRBJ2-5; 7 nucleotides agree with TRBD2. Germline V lookup: CDR1 SGHTA, CDR2 FQGTGA. V lost 5 bases and J lost 2; bases outside the gene matches: 8. The CDR3 totals 15 residues. The CDR3 DNA reads TGTGCCAGCAGCCGGGACTACGGGCTTCAAGAGACCCAGTACTTC. Translated: CASSRDYGLQETQYF.

The chain joins TRBV7-2 to TRBJ2-1; 13 nucleotides align to TRBD2. This CDR3 contains 15 residues. Germline trimming cut 5 bases from V and 7 bases from J; bases unmatched to any gene: 5. Germline CDR1 and CDR2: SGHTA and FQGNSA. CDR3 sequence reads: CASSGTSGVVNEQFF. As DNA, the CDR3 is TGTGCCAGCAGCGGGACTAGCGGGGTTGTGAATGAGCAGTTCTTC.

This clone was detected a few times. The chain carries TRBV6-5 and TRBJ2-2; D ambiguous. The CDR3 length is 12 residues. The germline gives CDR1 MNHEY, CDR2 SVGAGI. Trimming took 3 bases from V and 6 from J, leaving 5 bases between them. This CDR3 is CASSYFSGELFF. In nucleotides, the CDR3 is TGTGCCAGCAGTTATTTCTCCGGGGAGCTGTTTTTT.